The rows below give T cell receptor beta chains drawn from one sample of a study of TIL therapy for anti-PD-1-resistant metastatic lung cancer. Sequencing was performed with immunoSEQ multiplex PCR; in TCRdb, only in-frame clones are kept and a portion is missing. Of more than 90,000 clones detected, roughly two thirds appear once; the ten largest clones hold roughly 9.7%. The source material was tumor tissue, sampled at baseline. The receptor set was obtained from a person aged 25-79 years with non-small cell lung cancer. Both conserved end residues are part of each CDR3. Each record gives: V gene, J gene, D gene, clone size, CDR3 DNA, CDR3 protein. A D gene is named only where the DNA matches it firmly. Part of the rows lack a size; the others show once, few, many or a class for expanded clones.

TRBV28	TRBJ2-1	.	many	TGTGCCAGCAGTGACATGAATGAGCAGTTCTTC	CASSDMNEQFF
TRBV6-2/TRBV6-3	TRBJ2-4	.	.	TGTGCCAGCAGTTACCCGCGACGGAAACTAGCCAAAAACATTCAGTACTTC	CASSYPRRKLAKNIQYF
TRBV4-3	TRBJ2-7	TRBD2	.	TGCGCCAGCAGCCAAGCCGCGGGAGAGTCCAAATCGGACGAGCAGTACTTC	CASSQAAGESKSDEQYF
TRBV7-3	TRBJ2-3	TRBD2	.	TGTGCCAGCAGCCGGCAAAAAGTAGCGGGAGGCACAGATACGCAGTATTTT	CASSRQKVAGGTDTQYF
TRBV7-9	TRBJ1-2	TRBD1	.	TGTGCCAGCAGCTCAGGGGGCCGCGAGGTATGGGATGGCTACACCTTC	CASSSGGREVWDGYTF
TRBV6-5	TRBJ1-1	.	.	TGTGCCAGCAGTCCCGACAGGAGTTTAAACACTGAAGCTTTCTTT	CASSPDRSLNTEAFF
TRBV10-1	TRBJ1-4	TRBD1	.	TGCGCCAGCAGGTGGGGGACAGGTAATGAAAAACTGTTTTTT	CASRWGTGNEKLFF
TRBV3-1/TRBV3-2	TRBJ2-1	TRBD2	few	TGTGCCAGCAGCCCGACTAGCGGGGGGGCTAATTCTGAGCAGTTCTTC	CASSPTSGGANSEQFF
TRBV7-9	TRBJ2-1	.	once	TGTGCCAGCAGCCGGACCGGACTCCGTCCCGAGCAGTTCTTC	CASSRTGLRPEQFF
TRBV7-9	TRBJ2-3	TRBD1	.	TGTGCCAGCGCCTGGAAGCTTACAAGGGACAGAAGCACAGATACGCAGTATTTT	CASAWKLTRDRSTDTQYF
TRBV7-9	TRBJ2-1	.	.	TGTGCCAGCAGCCTCCTCTACAATGAGCAGTTCTTC	CASSLLYNEQFF